This passage covers 32 T cell receptor beta chains from one sample sequenced in a study of cytomegalovirus exposure and HLA in healthy donors. 60 Vbeta and 13 Jbeta primers were used in PCR. Generated by immunoSEQ multiplex PCR, the TCRdb table keeps only in-frame clones and is missing some. The sample consists of about 160,000 clones, about 85% of them appearing once. The sequenced sample was PBMCs. These receptors all stem from a male donor in good health and CMV-seropositive.

The V call is TRBV30, the J call TRBJ2-1; TRBD2 matches at 11 bases. The trim removed 3 bases at V and 1 base at J, leaving 5 bases unmatched. CDR3 length: 16 residues. The germline CDR1 and CDR2 sequences are GTSNPN and SVGIG (reference sequence). The CDR3: CAWSLGLADSYNEQFF. The DNA of the CDR3 is TGTGCCTGGAGCCTGGGACTAGCGGATTCCTACAATGAGCAGTTCTTC.

The chain links TRBV5-1 to TRBJ1-1; maybe TRBD1 (5 bases). The CDR3 is 14 residues long. CDR1 and CDR2 from the germline V gene are SGHRS and YFSETQ. Trimming took off 3 bases at V and 3 bases at J, with 12 bases between the two ends. The CDR3 region is CASSWAGGDTEAFF. The CDR3 nucleotides are TGCGCCAGCAGCTGGGCGGGGGGGGACACTGAAGCTTTCTTT.

V gene TRBV6-4 combines with J gene TRBJ2-7; 12 positions agree with TRBD2. CDR1 MRHNA and CDR2 SNTAGT come from the germline V gene. V dropped 4 bases and J dropped 3; count of bases not matched to a gene: 1. The CDR3 loop spans 14 amino acids. The CDR3 nucleotides read TGTGCCAGCAGTGGACTAGCGGGGGACTACGAGCAGTACTTC. This translates into CASSGLAGDYEQYF.

The chain recombines TRBV4-2 with TRBJ1-4, with TRBD1 as a possible D gene (5 bases). There are 13 residues in the CDR3. Germline V gene lookup returns CDR1 LGHNA and CDR2 YNFKEQ. Trimming removed 0 bases from V and 8 bases from J, with 7 bases in between. The CDR3 loop is CASSQDSGEKLFF. The CDR3, as DNA: TGTGCCAGCAGCCAAGATTCAGGGGAAAAACTGTTTTTT.

A single count supports this clone. The chain couples TRBV6-1 to TRBJ2-5, with 7 nucleotides matching TRBD1. Germline V CDR1 and CDR2: MNHNS, SASEGT. V lost 7 bases, J lost 4 bases, and 12 bases stayed unmatched. The CDR3 is 15 amino acids. The CDR3 DNA reads as TGTGCCAGCAACCTGGGACAGCCGATGAGAGAGACCCAGTACTTC. Translated, it gives CASNLGQPMRETQYF.

This rearrangement joins TRBV6-1 to TRBJ1-1; D ambiguous. Germline CDR1 and CDR2: MNHNS and SASEGT. The length of the CDR3 is 13 residues. Trimming left V 1 base short and J 1 base short, with 4 bases between. DNA of the CDR3: TGTGCCAGCAGTGAAGTCCGGAACACTGAAGCTTTCTTT. It is translated as CASSEVRNTEAFF.

This sequence joins TRBV29-1 and TRBJ1-1; D uncertain. This CDR3 comprises 13 residues. CDR1 SQVTM and CDR2 ANQGSEA come from the germline V gene. The V gene lost 3 bases and the J gene lost 5 bases, with 13 bases spanning the gap. The chain's CDR3 is CSVDMGRNTEAFF. The CDR3 DNA sequence: TGCAGCGTTGACATGGGCAGGAATACTGAAGCTTTCTTT.

This clone appeared once. The chain couples TRBV7-2 to TRBJ2-5, with D maybe TRBD2 (6 bases). The CDR3 consists of 13 residues. Trimming shortened V by 6 bases and J by 7 bases, and 15 bases separated the two germline ends. Germline values: CDR1 SGHTA, CDR2 FQGNSA. The chain's CDR3 is CASSMTSLGTQYF. The DNA of the CDR3 is TGTGCCAGCAGTATGACTAGTTTGGGGACCCAGTACTTC.

This chain links TRBV27 with TRBJ2-7, with 7 nucleotides matching TRBD1. The V gene's germline CDR1 is MNHEY and CDR2 SMNVEV (reference sequence). With 3 bases clipped from V and 0 bases from J, the junction kept 8 bases outside the gene matches. The CDR3 covers 16 residues. This CDR3 reads CASSFMRTGFSYEQYF. The CDR3 DNA sequence: TGTGCCAGCAGTTTTATGAGGACAGGTTTCTCCTACGAGCAGTACTTC.

This chain uses TRBV7-8 with TRBJ1-3, with TRBD1 matching 7 bases. This CDR3 comprises 14 residues. V lost 3 bases, J lost 10 bases, and 9 bases stayed unmatched. CDR1 and CDR2 (germline): SGHVS, FQNEAQ. CDR3 DNA sequence: TGTGCCAGCAGCTTCAGTGACGCAGGGGGGACCATATATTTT. The encoded protein is CASSFSDAGGTIYF.

The chain has TRBV5-4 and TRBJ2-7; TRBD2 matches at 9 bases. The germline V gene has CDR1 SGHNT and CDR2 YYREEE (reference sequence). V lost 3 bases and J lost 0; bases outside the gene matches: 4. The CDR3 length is 15 residues. The CDR3 coding sequence is TGTGCCAGCAGCTCCAAGACTAGCGGCTCCTACGAGCAGTACTTC. Its protein product is CASSSKTSGSYEQYF.

The genes are TRBV25-1 and TRBJ2-7; 10 nucleotides line up with TRBD2. V lost 5 bases to trimming and J lost 7 bases; unmatched junction nucleotides: 8. In germline, CDR1 is MGHDK, CDR2 SYGVNS. The CDR3 runs to 14 residues. This chain's CDR3 is CASSWIAGGREQYF. Here the CDR3 DNA reads TGTGCCAGCAGTTGGATAGCGGGAGGTCGGGAGCAGTACTTC.

This clone showed up just a few times. The chain couples TRBV7-9 to TRBJ2-1, with 7 bases fitting TRBD2. The length of the CDR3 is 18 residues. J gave up 5 bases and V 8 bases, and 21 bases lay outside the gene matches. The germline V gene encodes CDR1 SEHNR and CDR2 FQNEAQ (reference sequence). The chain's CDR3 is CASRPREKRDPRHNEQFF. The CDR3 DNA sequence: TGTGCCAGCCGACCTAGAGAGAAGCGGGATCCCCGGCACAATGAGCAGTTCTTC.

The gene calls are TRBV5-6 and TRBJ1-1; 9 nucleotides line up with TRBD1. Trimming took 1 base from V and 7 from J; bases not matched to a gene: 5. This CDR3 is 14 amino acids long. Germline V CDR1 and CDR2: SGHDT, YYEEEE. DNA of the CDR3: TGTGCCAGCAGCTTGAACAGGGGGCCGGGTGAAGCTTTCTTT. It yields the protein CASSLNRGPGEAFF.

The rearrangement links TRBV7-2 to TRBJ2-2, with D possibly matching TRBD2 (6 bases). Per the germline V gene, CDR1 is SGHTA and CDR2 is FQGNSA. The V end lost 1 base, the J end lost 4 bases, and 13 bases lay between the germline ends. The CDR3 totals 16 residues. The chain's CDR3 is CASSLEGGMVTGELFF. CDR3 DNA: TGTGCCAGCAGCTTAGAGGGCGGGATGGTCACCGGGGAGCTGTTTTTT.

CDR3 bases: TGTGCCGACACTAGCGGAGGGTACAATGAGCAGTTCTTC. Translating it yields CADTSGGYNEQFF. The chain employs TRBV11-2 and TRBJ2-1; 8 positions match TRBD2. J lost 4 bases, V lost 11 bases, and 7 bases had no gene match. Germline assignment: CDR1 SGHAT and CDR2 FQNNGV. The CDR3 spans 13 residues.

This clone came up a few times. This chain joins TRBV25-1 and TRBJ2-7; TRBD1 matches at 7 bases. Unmatched junction bases numbered 12, after V lost 4 bases and J lost 0 bases. The CDR3 extends over 17 amino acids. Germline V gene sequence: CDR1 MGHDK, CDR2 SYGVNS. CDR3 in DNA: TGTGCCAGCAGTGGGTATTCCGGGACAGAGAGCTCCTACGAGCAGTACTTC. As protein: CASSGYSGTESSYEQYF.

This chain connects TRBV28 to TRBJ2-3; tentatively, D is TRBD1 (6 bases). The germline V and J ends were trimmed by 5 bases and 3 bases, with 15 bases remaining between them. Germline V gene lookup returns CDR1 MDHEN and CDR2 SYDVKM. The CDR3 runs 15 residues. CDR3 in amino acids: CASSLRGSVTDTQYF. The DNA for the CDR3 is TGTGCCAGCAGTCTAAGGGGGTCGGTGACAGATACGCAGTATTTT.

The genes are TRBV9 and TRBJ2-6, with a weak D call TRBD1 (6 bases). With 1 base removed from V and 4 bases from J, the gap between germline ends came to 9 bases. There are 15 residues in the CDR3. Germline V lookup: CDR1 SGDLS, CDR2 YYNGEE. The CDR3 here is CASSVTGSGANVLTF. The CDR3 nucleotides are TGTGCCAGCAGCGTAACAGGGTCCGGGGCCAACGTCCTGACTTTC. Full variable domain (outside the CDR3, taken from reference TRBV9 and TRBJ2-6): DSGVTQTPKHLITATGQRVTLRCSPRSGDLSVYWYQQSLDQGLQFLIQYYNGEERAKGNILERFSAQQFPDLHSELNLSSLELGDSALYFCASSVTGSGANVLTFGAGSRLTVL.

The chain is built from TRBV27 and TRBJ2-3; TRBD2 agrees at 8 bases. Germline V gene lookup returns CDR1 MNHEY and CDR2 SMNVEV (reference sequence). With 6 bases clipped from V and 7 bases from J, the junction kept 9 bases outside the gene matches. The CDR3 is made up of 14 amino acids. CDR3 in amino acids: CASRDSGTLNTQYF. The CDR3 region has the DNA TGTGCCAGCAGGGATAGCGGGACATTGAATACGCAGTATTTT.

The V call is TRBV6-5, the J call TRBJ2-7, with 7 bases lining up with TRBD2. The CDR3 loop spans 15 amino acids. Germline V gives CDR1 MNHEY, CDR2 SVGAGI. With V trimmed by 4 bases and J by 2 bases, 8 bases remained unmatched. The CDR3 region is CASSSFGLVAYEQYF. CDR3 DNA sequence: TGTGCCAGCAGTTCCTTCGGACTAGTGGCCTACGAGCAGTACTTC.

This clone was recorded a few times. This chain joins TRBV6-6 and TRBJ1-1; maybe TRBD1 (5 bases). This CDR3 comprises 13 residues. The germline gives CDR1 MNHNY, CDR2 SVGAGI (reference sequence). V was shortened by 6 bases and J by 4 bases, with 12 bases between the two germline ends. The CDR3 loop reads CASRSGSATEAFF. The CDR3 region has the DNA TGTGCCAGCAGATCAGGGTCCGCCACTGAAGCTTTCTTT.

The rearrangement uses TRBV7-2 and TRBJ2-1; 8 nucleotides agree with TRBD2. This CDR3 spans 17 amino acids. After removal of 0 bases from V and 4 bases from J, the junction contained 8 bases not matched to a gene. Germline V gives CDR1 SGHTA, CDR2 FQGNSA. Written as DNA, the CDR3 is TGTGCCAGCAGCTTAGCGTCAAGCGGGAGAAATTACAATGAGCAGTTCTTC. Encoded protein: CASSLASSGRNYNEQFF.

This clone was seen once. The rearrangement joins TRBV5-1 to TRBJ2-7, with 12 bases aligning to TRBD2. The CDR3 loop spans 15 amino acids. The germline V gene has CDR1 SGHRS and CDR2 YFSETQ. Germline trimming cut 0 bases from V and 3 bases from J; bases unmatched to any gene: 1. CDR3 nucleotides: TGCGCCAGCAGCTTGGCGACTAGCGGGGGCTACGAGCAGTACTTC. Protein: CASSLATSGGYEQYF.

This clone was counted only a few times. This sequence joins TRBV4-2 and TRBJ2-2; the D is unclear. The germline V gene has CDR1 LGHNA and CDR2 YNFKEQ. V shed 0 bases and J shed 6 bases, with 11 bases lying between them. The CDR3 contains 15 residues. The CDR3 spells CASSQEVPSSGELFF. The CDR3 DNA reads TGTGCCAGCAGCCAAGAGGTCCCTAGTTCCGGGGAGCTGTTTTTT.

This chain joins TRBV23-1 and TRBJ2-7; D gene unclear. TRBV23-1 is an open reading frame whose function is uncertain. V was shortened by 0 bases and J by 1 base, with 7 bases between the two germline ends. The CDR3 has 14 residues. The DNA for the CDR3 is TGCGCCAGCAGTCAATCCGGAGTTTCCTACGAGCAGTACTTC. The encoded protein is CASSQSGVSYEQYF.

This sequence joins TRBV9 and TRBJ2-7; 7 bases agree with TRBD1. CDR1 SGDLS and CDR2 YYNGEE come from the germline V gene. The length of the CDR3 is 15 residues. V lost 0 bases and J lost 3; bases outside the gene matches: 6. The CDR3 reads CASSVAQGLFYEQYF. The CDR3 region has the DNA TGTGCCAGCAGCGTAGCACAGGGGTTATTCTACGAGCAGTACTTC.

V is TRBV4-2 and J is TRBJ2-3; D may be TRBD2 (6 bases). V was shortened by 1 base and J by 6 bases, with 20 bases between the two germline ends. The CDR3 is 17 residues long. CDR1 LGHNA and CDR2 YNFKEQ come from the germline V gene. The CDR3 is CASSQGVGTGAEDTQYF. As DNA, the CDR3 is TGTGCCAGCAGCCAAGGCGTCGGGACTGGGGCAGAGGATACGCAGTATTTT.

This clone was seen once. The chain joins TRBV6-4 to TRBJ2-1; 7 positions agree with TRBD1. V gave up 5 bases and J gave up 7 bases; unmatched junction bases: 11. This CDR3 spans 15 amino acids. CDR1 and CDR2 from the germline V gene are MRHNA and SNTAGT. The CDR3 nucleotides are TGTGCCAGCAGTCAAGGGGGCTTCGTAGGGAATGAGCAGTTCTTC. Its translation: CASSQGGFVGNEQFF.

This chain joins TRBV9 and TRBJ2-7; TRBD2 aligns across 12 bases. The CDR3 runs to 18 residues. J was trimmed by 2 bases and V by 4 bases; bases with no gene match: 13. CDR1 and CDR2 from the germline V gene are SGDLS and YYNGEE. The chain's CDR3 is CASSPGGLAGGRAYEQYF. The CDR3 DNA is TGTGCCAGCAGCCCAGGGGGTCTAGCGGGAGGGCGGGCCTACGAGCAGTACTTC. Full variable domain (remainder filled in from reference TRBV9 and TRBJ2-7): DSGVTQTPKHLITATGQRVTLRCSPRSGDLSVYWYQQSLDQGLQFLIQYYNGEERAKGNILERFSAQQFPDLHSELNLSSLELGDSALYFCASSPGGLAGGRAYEQYFGPGTRLTVT.

The V gene is TRBV19, the J gene TRBJ1-2; TRBD1 might be the D (5 bases). Per the germline V gene, CDR1 is LNHDA and CDR2 is SQIVND (reference sequence). Trimming shortened V by 3 bases and J by 8 bases, and 16 bases separated the two germline ends. The CDR3 has 14 residues. Written as DNA, the CDR3 is TGTGCCAGTAGTATTAAGGGGATAGGTGGCGGCTACACCTTC. Protein: CASSIKGIGGGYTF.

The rearrangement joins TRBV15 to TRBJ1-2; 7 bases agree with TRBD1. The CDR3 runs 13 residues. V shed 5 bases and J 7 bases; nucleotides not matched to a gene: 7. CDR1 and CDR2 from the germline V gene are LNHNV and YYDKDF (reference sequence). The CDR3 sequence: CATSQGQAPGYTF. The DNA of the CDR3 is TGTGCCACCAGCCAAGGACAGGCCCCTGGCTACACCTTC.